Below, 23 T cell receptor beta chains from the same sample are listed, as sequenced in a study of patients and donors after allogeneic stem cell transplantation. TCRdb independently ran MiXCR on the RT-PCR reads; one entry per CDR3 protein. This table has around 17,000 distinct CDR3 sequences, under 30% appearing once. Sequencing was performed on blood, either unsorted or a sorted T cell fraction (not recorded which). The receptors derive from a human donor who was either an allogeneic HSCT recipient or a stem cell or donor lymphocyte infusion donor (not recorded which). It is not recorded whose cells these are; they may come from a transplant donor.

Written as DNA, the CDR3 is TGTGCCAGCAGTGAGGGGTACTATGGCTACACCTTC. Protein sequence: CASSEGYYGYTF. The rearrangement uses TRBV6-1 and TRBJ1-2; no reliable D call. The V gene lost 3 bases and the J gene lost 3 bases, with 5 bases spanning the gap. Germline V lookup: CDR1 MNHNS, CDR2 SASEGT. The length of the CDR3 is 12 residues.

The V and J genes are TRBV3-2 and TRBJ1-6; the table's D call TRBD1 went unverified against the DNA. TRBV3-2 is a pseudogene segment. The CDR3 runs to 17 residues. The CDR3 loop reads CASSLPQGSSYNSPLHF. The CDR3, as DNA: TGTGCCAGCAGCCTACCACAGGGAAGCTCCTATAATTCACCCCTCCACTTT.

Only a few counts were recorded for this clonotype. V is TRBV20-1 and J is TRBJ1-5; D might be TRBD1 (5 bases). Per germline, CDR1 DFQATT and CDR2 SNEGSKA (reference sequence). The CDR3 runs 15 residues. Trimming pared 3 bases from V and 0 bases from J, leaving 12 bases between. The CDR3 sequence: CSASGGLYSNQPQHF. The CDR3 nucleotides are TGCAGTGCTAGTGGGGGACTTTATAGCAATCAGCCCCAGCATTTT.

The rearrangement joins TRBV2 to TRBJ2-3; D unclear. This CDR3 spans 12 amino acids. Trimming removed 7 bases from V and 3 bases from J, with 8 bases in between. Germline CDR1 and CDR2: SNHLY and FYNNEI. The CDR3 here is CASNHGTDTQYF. CDR3 coding DNA: TGTGCCAGCAATCACGGAACAGATACGCAGTATTTT.

This clonotype was seen a handful of times. The genes are TRBV27 and TRBJ1-6; D not resolved. The V gene's germline CDR1 is MNHEY and CDR2 SMNVEV (reference sequence). Trimming took 2 bases from V and 7 from J, leaving 12 bases between them. The CDR3 has 15 amino acids. The CDR3 spells CASSLIGYGNSPLHF. CDR3 nucleotide sequence: TGTGCCAGCAGTTTAATAGGGTACGGGAATTCACCCCTCCACTTT.

This clonotype has a handful of counts. The rearrangement joins TRBV7-9 to TRBJ1-2; the D is unclear. Trimming pared 3 bases from V and 0 bases from J, leaving 11 bases between. The length of the CDR3 is 15 residues. Germline values: CDR1 SEHNR, CDR2 FQNEAQ (reference sequence). The CDR3 DNA is TGTGCCAGCAGCTTTTCGAACAGACCTAACTATGGCTACACCTTC. Amino acids: CASSFSNRPNYGYTF.

This chain joins TRBV7-9 and TRBJ2-1; D remains ambiguous. Germline-derived CDR1 and CDR2 are SEHNR and FQNEAQ (reference sequence). This CDR3 is built from 13 residues. V lost 5 bases, J lost 0 bases, and 5 bases lay in between. The CDR3 here is CASSTSSYNEQFF. The CDR3 DNA sequence: TGTGCCAGCAGCACCAGCTCCTACAATGAGCAGTTCTTC.

This clonotype was detected a few times. V usage is TRBV6-6 and J usage is TRBJ1-2; weak D call: TRBD1 (5 bases). Trimming took 5 bases from V and 6 from J, leaving 13 bases between them. This CDR3 has 13 residues. Per the germline V gene, CDR1 is MNHNY and CDR2 is SVGAGI (reference sequence). The CDR3 region has the DNA TGTGCCAGCAGTCCCCCGGGGGGGGATGGCTACACCTTC. Translation: CASSPPGGDGYTF.

A few counts support this clonotype. The rearrangement uses TRBV12-3 or TRBV12-4 and TRBJ1-1; D gene ambiguous. Between the trimmed V and J ends, which lost 1 base and 7 bases, there was a span of 10 bases. The CDR3 has 13 residues. CDR3 residues: CASSLVTTLEAFF. The DNA of the CDR3 is TGTGCCAGCAGTTTAGTGACTACCCTTGAAGCTTTCTTT.

At least ten counts were recorded for this clonotype. CDR3: CAIRTDLSRNSPLHF. The CDR3 region has the DNA TGTGCCATCAGAACGGACCTATCGAGGAATTCACCCCTCCACTTT. The genes are TRBV10-3 and TRBJ1-6; D unclear. The CDR3 spans 15 residues. With 6 bases removed from V and 7 bases from J, the gap between germline ends came to 16 bases. Germline CDR1 reads ENHRY; CDR2 reads SYGVKD.

The chain combines TRBV29-1 with TRBJ2-7, with D possibly being TRBD1 (6 bases). Trimming took off 4 bases at V and 6 bases at J, with 10 bases between the two ends. The CDR3 runs to 11 residues. Germline V gives CDR1 SQVTM, CDR2 ANQGSEA. CDR3 DNA: TGCAGCGTTGTCCAGGGGTCCGAGCAGTACTTC. Protein: CSVVQGSEQYF.

By sample share, this clonotype is medium-sized. The chain is built from TRBV7-9 and TRBJ1-1; D gene ambiguous. CDR3 size: 17 residues. V lost 7 bases and J 1 base, leaving 22 bases between the germline ends. The germline V gene encodes CDR1 SEHNR and CDR2 FQNEAQ (reference sequence). Written as DNA, the CDR3 is TGTGCCAGCAACGACGTGACCTACTCTGTTGGGAACACTGAAGCTTTCTTT. This codes for CASNDVTYSVGNTEAFF.

This clonotype was seen ten or more times. The rearrangement links TRBV12-5 to TRBJ1-6; unclear D gene. The CDR3 covers 13 residues. The germline V gene encodes CDR1 LGHNT and CDR2 FRNRAP. The CDR3 is CDQTRNPNSPLHF. The CDR3 nucleotides are TGTGACCAGACTCGAAACCCTAATTCACCCCTCCACTTT.

The gene calls are TRBV2 and TRBJ1-3, with D possibly TRBD1 on 5 matching bases. The germline V and J ends were trimmed by 3 bases and 0 bases, with 9 bases remaining between them. Per germline, CDR1 SNHLY and CDR2 FYNNEI. The CDR3 runs 15 residues. The CDR3 region has the DNA TGTGCCAGCAGTGATCGGGACCCCTCTGGAAACACCATATATTTT. Residues: CASSDRDPSGNTIYF.

This clonotype was observed a few times. This chain connects TRBV5-1 to TRBJ2-7; D is ambiguous. Germline CDR1 is SGHRS and CDR2 is YFSETQ. The CDR3 totals 14 residues. Between the trimmed V and J ends, which lost 4 bases and 0 bases, there was a span of 11 bases. CDR3 bases: TGCGCCAGCAGCCCCATCAGCAGCTCCTACGAGCAGTACTTC. This sequence encodes CASSPISSSYEQYF.

This clonotype was seen repeatedly, ten times or more. This sequence joins TRBV4-3 and TRBJ1-3; no clear D. The CDR3 is 15 residues long. CDR1 and CDR2 from the germline V gene are LGHNA and YSLEER. V dropped 0 bases and J dropped 3 bases, with 9 bases sitting between them. The CDR3 sequence is CASSQEPAHGNTIYF. CDR3 bases: TGCGCCAGCAGCCAAGAGCCTGCTCATGGAAACACCATATATTTT.

The rearrangement joins TRBV5-1 to TRBJ1-1, with 7 bases identical to TRBD1. The CDR3 is 14 amino acids. CDR1 and CDR2 (germline): SGHRS, YFSETQ. J gave up 2 bases and V 4 bases, and 5 bases lay outside the gene matches. The CDR3 DNA sequence: TGCGCCAGCAGCCCCAGGGGGGAAAACACTGAAGCTTTCTTT. It is translated as CASSPRGENTEAFF.

The rearrangement links TRBV29-1 to TRBJ2-3, with TRBD1 matching 11 bases. In germline, CDR1 is SQVTM, CDR2 ANQGSEA. After removal of 5 bases from V and 2 bases from J, the junction contained 3 bases not matched to a gene. The CDR3 runs to 14 residues. The CDR3 spells CSVLGQGATDTQYF. Here the CDR3 DNA reads TGCAGCGTTCTCGGACAGGGGGCCACAGATACGCAGTATTTT.

This chain uses TRBV7-3 with TRBJ2-5; D is undetermined. Trimming took off 3 bases at V and 5 bases at J, with 13 bases between the two ends. The germline gives CDR1 SGHTA, CDR2 FQGTGA. The length of the CDR3 is 14 residues. This CDR3 is CASSFSAGMETQYF. In DNA form, the CDR3 reads TGTGCCAGCAGCTTCTCGGCTGGGATGGAGACCCAGTACTTC.

This clonotype has just a few counts. This chain joins TRBV6-2 or TRBV6-3 and TRBJ1-1, with D hard to call. V was cut by 5 bases and J by 0 bases, with 13 bases left in between. This CDR3 comprises 15 residues. Germline values: CDR1 MNHEY, CDR2 SVGEGT. DNA for the CDR3: TGTGCCAGCAGTCCCCGAAGGCTATTGAACACTGAAGCTTTCTTT. This gives the protein CASSPRRLLNTEAFF.

The chain carries TRBV4-1 and TRBJ2-7; either TRBD1 or TRBD2 may fit D (5 bases each). CDR1 is MGHRA and CDR2 is YSYEKL in the germline V gene. V was trimmed by 2 bases and J by 5 bases, leaving 10 bases between them. The CDR3 spans 13 residues. CDR3 coding DNA: TGCGCCAGCAGCCAATTGGGGCGGGACGAGCAGTACTTC. Translation gives CASSQLGRDEQYF.

This clonotype was seen only a few times. V and J are TRBV28 and TRBJ1-1, with D hard to call. Trimming took 7 bases from V and 5 from J, leaving 8 bases between them. The CDR3 is 11 amino acids. Germline loops: CDR1 MDHEN, CDR2 SYDVKM. CDR3 residues: CASKERTEAFF. The CDR3 DNA is TGTGCCAGCAAAGAAAGAACTGAAGCTTTCTTT.

The V call is TRBV20-1, the J call TRBJ1-2; D is undetermined. Germline V gives CDR1 DFQATT, CDR2 SNEGSKA (reference sequence). The CDR3 consists of 14 residues. V was clipped by 6 bases and J by 0 bases, with 14 bases between them. CDR3: CSAPRPSSNYGYTF. The CDR3 DNA reads TGCAGTGCCCCCAGACCGTCCTCTAACTATGGCTACACCTTC.